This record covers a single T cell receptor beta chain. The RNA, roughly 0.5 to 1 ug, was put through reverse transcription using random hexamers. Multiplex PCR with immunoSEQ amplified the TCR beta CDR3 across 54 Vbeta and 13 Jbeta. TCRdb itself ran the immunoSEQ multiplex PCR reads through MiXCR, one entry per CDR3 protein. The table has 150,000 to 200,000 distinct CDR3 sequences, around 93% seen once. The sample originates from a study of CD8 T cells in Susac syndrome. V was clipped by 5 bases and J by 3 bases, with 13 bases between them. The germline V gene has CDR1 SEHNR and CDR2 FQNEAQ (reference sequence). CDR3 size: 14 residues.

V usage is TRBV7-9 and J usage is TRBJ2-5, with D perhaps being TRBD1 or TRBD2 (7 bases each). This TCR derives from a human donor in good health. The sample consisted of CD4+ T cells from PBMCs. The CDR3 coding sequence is TGTGCCAGCAGCCCCAGGGGGGGTAAAGAGACCCAGTACTTC. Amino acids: CASSPRGGKETQYF.